A selection of T cell receptor beta chains follows, all from one sample in a study of Ad26.COV2.S vaccination and SARS-CoV-2 variants. Assay: immunoSEQ multiplex PCR; the TCRdb copy retains only in-frame clones and omits some. The sample includes about 350,000 clones, 86% seen only once; the top ten take roughly a tenth. The sample in question was peripheral blood, obtained in a trial of Ad26.COV2.S vaccine versus placebo. These receptors were taken from a person aged 18-65 years who received the Ad26.COV2.S COVID-19 vaccine or a placebo. Both conserved end residues are part of each CDR3. Each record gives: clone size, V gene, D gene, J gene, CDR3 DNA, CDR3 protein. D genes are given only for firm matches. Clone sizes are given selectively: once, few, many, or a class where the clone is expanded.

size: once
V: TRBV6-2/TRBV6-3
D: .
J: TRBJ2-5
DNA: TGTGCCAGCAGTCACCCCAGGGCGGAGACCCAGTACTTC
CDR3: CASSHPRAETQYF

size: .
V: TRBV10-3
D: .
J: TRBJ1-2
DNA: TGTGCCATCAGTGAGTCGGAGACGGCGAGAGGCTACACCTTC
CDR3: CAISESETARGYTF

size: .
V: TRBV29-1
D: TRBD1
J: TRBJ2-3
DNA: TGCAGCGTGGAGACAGGGCCACTCACAGATACGCAGTATTTT
CDR3: CSVETGPLTDTQYF

size: .
V: TRBV28
D: .
J: TRBJ1-1
DNA: TGTGCCAGCATCGGGCGGGCAGCTGCAAACACTGAAGCTTTCTTT
CDR3: CASIGRAAANTEAFF

size: .
V: TRBV7-8
D: .
J: TRBJ1-2
DNA: TGTGCCAGCAGCGCCGCGAGCAACTATGGCTACACCTTC
CDR3: CASSAASNYGYTF

size: .
V: TRBV13
D: .
J: TRBJ2-2
DNA: TGTGCCAGCAGGAGGGAATCCGGGGAGCTGTTTTTT
CDR3: CASRRESGELFF

size: .
V: TRBV30
D: .
J: TRBJ2-1
DNA: TGTGCCTGGAGTATTGGTCATGAGCAGTTCTTC
CDR3: CAWSIGHEQFF

size: few
V: TRBV9
D: .
J: TRBJ1-3
DNA: TGTGCCAGCAGCGAGGGGGGAGCTGGAAACACCATATATTTT
CDR3: CASSEGGAGNTIYF

size: .
V: TRBV15
D: .
J: TRBJ1-2
DNA: TGTGCCACCAGCAGCCGGAGCGGATATGGCTACACCTTC
CDR3: CATSSRSGYGYTF

size: .
V: TRBV3-1/TRBV3-2
D: TRBD1
J: TRBJ1-6
DNA: TGTGCCAGCAGCCAAGTGACAGGGCGGAATTCACCCCTCCACTTT
CDR3: CASSQVTGRNSPLHF

size: .
V: TRBV27
D: .
J: TRBJ1-1
DNA: TGTGCCAGCAGTTCCACCTTGAACACTGAAGCTTTCTTT
CDR3: CASSSTLNTEAFF

size: .
V: TRBV12-1
D: .
J: TRBJ2-1
DNA: TGTGCCAGCAGCTTCCCACGGTTTAGCGGGGCTGTTTACAATGAGCAGTTCTTC
CDR3: CASSFPRFSGAVYNEQFF

size: .
V: TRBV11-2
D: .
J: TRBJ2-5
DNA: TGTGCCAGCAGCCCACTAAGGGGGAATCAAGAGACCCAGTACTTC
CDR3: CASSPLRGNQETQYF

size: .
V: TRBV5-6
D: TRBD2
J: TRBJ2-1
DNA: TGTGCCAGCAGCTTGGTGAGGAGGTCTAGCGGTAATGAGCAGTTCTTC
CDR3: CASSLVRRSSGNEQFF

size: once
V: TRBV6-2/TRBV6-3
D: .
J: TRBJ1-5
DNA: TGTGCCAGCAGCAAGTCAGGAGTTCAGCCCCAGCATTTT
CDR3: CASSKSGVQPQHF

size: .
V: TRBV24-1
D: .
J: TRBJ2-5
DNA: TGTGCCACCAGTGATTTTGCAGAGACCCAGTACTTC
CDR3: CATSDFAETQYF

size: few
V: TRBV10-1
D: TRBD1
J: TRBJ1-6
DNA: TGCGCCAGCAGTACTAAGGGGGCAGAGTCCTATAATTCACCCCTCCACTTT
CDR3: CASSTKGAESYNSPLHF

size: .
V: TRBV24-1
D: TRBD2
J: TRBJ2-1
DNA: TGTGCCACCAGTGCCCACTCCGGCGGCGGGAGGGTAAGGTACAATGAGCAGTTCTTC
CDR3: CATSAHSGGGRVRYNEQFF

size: .
V: TRBV4-3
D: TRBD1
J: TRBJ1-2
DNA: TGCGCCAGCAGCCAAGGGGCCGACAGGGGGCTTGGTGGCTACACCTTC
CDR3: CASSQGADRGLGGYTF

size: .
V: TRBV19
D: TRBD1
J: TRBJ1-4
DNA: TGTGCCAGTAGTATTTCCGGGACAGGGTTGGAAAAACTGTTTTTT
CDR3: CASSISGTGLEKLFF

size: .
V: TRBV28
D: TRBD1
J: TRBJ1-6
DNA: TGTGCCAGCAGTTTGCGGCCAGGGGGGCATAATTCACCCCTCCACTTT
CDR3: CASSLRPGGHNSPLHF

size: .
V: TRBV7-9
D: .
J: TRBJ2-1
DNA: TGTGCCAGCAGCTTACCCGTGACCCCTTACAATGAGCAGTTCTTC
CDR3: CASSLPVTPYNEQFF

size: few
V: TRBV11-2
D: .
J: TRBJ2-7
DNA: TGTGCCAGCAGCGTGGACGGGACAAAGACCGAGCAGTACTTC
CDR3: CASSVDGTKTEQYF

size: .
V: TRBV19
D: .
J: TRBJ2-2
DNA: TGTGCCAGTACCCGGGGTAACAGGGTCCGATACACCGGGGAGCTGTTTTTT
CDR3: CASTRGNRVRYTGELFF

size: .
V: TRBV7-2
D: TRBD2
J: TRBJ2-7
DNA: TGTGCCAGCAAGATTAGCGGGCCCGCCTACGAGCAGTACTTC
CDR3: CASKISGPAYEQYF

size: .
V: TRBV15
D: .
J: TRBJ1-5
DNA: TGTGCCACCAGCCCCGGGGGGTATCAGCCCCAGCATTTT
CDR3: CATSPGGYQPQHF

size: few
V: TRBV4-3
D: .
J: TRBJ2-6
DNA: TGCGCCAGCAGCCAATGGTCTGGGGCCAACGTCCTGACTTTC
CDR3: CASSQWSGANVLTF

size: .
V: TRBV13
D: TRBD2
J: TRBJ2-5
DNA: TGTGCCAGCAGCTTATACGGAGCGGGGATCGGAGAGACCCAGTACTTC
CDR3: CASSLYGAGIGETQYF

size: .
V: TRBV4-2
D: .
J: TRBJ2-3
DNA: TGTGCCAGCAGCCAGTCCTCTACGAGGTCGGGTGGAGATACGCAGTATTTT
CDR3: CASSQSSTRSGGDTQYF

size: .
V: TRBV6-2/TRBV6-3
D: .
J: TRBJ2-3
DNA: TGTGCCAGCAGTTACTCGAGATCCGGGAGAGAGGGCACAGATACGCAGTATTTT
CDR3: CASSYSRSGREGTDTQYF

size: .
V: TRBV4-3
D: .
J: TRBJ2-1
DNA: TGCGCCAGCAGCCACGATGGGAGCGGAGGCCTCTACAATGAGCAGTTCTTC
CDR3: CASSHDGSGGLYNEQFF

size: .
V: TRBV28
D: .
J: TRBJ1-1
DNA: TGTGCCAGCACCCGAATAGGGCAGGACACTGAAGCTTTCTTT
CDR3: CASTRIGQDTEAFF

size: .
V: TRBV27
D: .
J: TRBJ1-2
DNA: TGTGCCAGCAGTTTACAGGGGACGGCCATCTATGGCTACACCTTC
CDR3: CASSLQGTAIYGYTF

size: .
V: TRBV7-3
D: TRBD1
J: TRBJ2-1
DNA: TGTGCCAGCAGCTTAAACGGACAGGGAAGGAATGAGCAGTTCTTC
CDR3: CASSLNGQGRNEQFF

size: .
V: TRBV7-9
D: TRBD1
J: TRBJ1-4
DNA: TGTGCCAGCAGCTCTCGACAGGGAAATGAAAAACTGTTTTTT
CDR3: CASSSRQGNEKLFF

size: .
V: TRBV7-9
D: TRBD2
J: TRBJ2-7
DNA: TGTGCCAGCAGCCAGGGGACTAGCGGGTCCTACGAGCAGTACTTC
CDR3: CASSQGTSGSYEQYF

size: few
V: TRBV25-1
D: .
J: TRBJ1-4
DNA: TGTGCCAGCACGGGACGTGGAGTGGTGGCGGAAAAACTGTTTTTT
CDR3: CASTGRGVVAEKLFF

size: .
V: TRBV19
D: .
J: TRBJ2-5
DNA: TGTGCCAGTAGTATAGCCGGGGAGACCCAGTACTTC
CDR3: CASSIAGETQYF

size: once
V: TRBV18
D: .
J: TRBJ1-3
DNA: TGTGCCAGCTCATCGGAGAACACCATATATTTT
CDR3: CASSSENTIYF

size: .
V: TRBV19
D: .
J: TRBJ2-7
DNA: TGTGCCAGTAGGGGTCCTGGGTACGAGCAGTACTTC
CDR3: CASRGPGYEQYF

size: .
V: TRBV11-2
D: .
J: TRBJ1-1
DNA: TGTGCCAGCAGCTTACCCAGGAACTCCACGAACACTGAAGCTTTCTTT
CDR3: CASSLPRNSTNTEAFF

size: .
V: TRBV9
D: .
J: TRBJ2-7
DNA: TGTGCCAGCAGCGTGGGGCGGGAATTCGACGAGCAGTACTTC
CDR3: CASSVGREFDEQYF

size: .
V: TRBV4-3
D: .
J: TRBJ2-1
DNA: TGCGCCAGCTCGGCTAGGGATCTCACCCCAAGTGAGCAGTTCTTC
CDR3: CASSARDLTPSEQFF

size: .
V: TRBV18
D: TRBD1
J: TRBJ1-5
DNA: TGTGCCAGCTCACCGGGACAGAATAGCAATCAGCCCCAGCATTTT
CDR3: CASSPGQNSNQPQHF

size: .
V: TRBV10-2
D: .
J: TRBJ2-1
DNA: TGCGCCAGCACCCAGACGATCAGCTCCTACAATGAGCAGTTCTTC
CDR3: CASTQTISSYNEQFF

size: .
V: TRBV28
D: TRBD1
J: TRBJ2-7
DNA: TGTGCCAGCAGGACCACAGGGGATCCAAGCTACGAGCAGTACTTC
CDR3: CASRTTGDPSYEQYF

size: .
V: TRBV5-1
D: TRBD1
J: TRBJ2-4
DNA: TGCGCCAGCAGCTTGGGACAGGGAACCAACATTCAGTACTTC
CDR3: CASSLGQGTNIQYF

size: .
V: TRBV9
D: .
J: TRBJ2-3
DNA: TGTGCCAGCAGCCCCCCCTCTAGCGGCACAGATACGCAGTATTTT
CDR3: CASSPPSSGTDTQYF

size: .
V: TRBV18
D: TRBD2
J: TRBJ2-3
DNA: TGTGCCAGCTCCCCGTTTAGCGGGAGGGAGGGCACAGATACGCAGTATTTT
CDR3: CASSPFSGREGTDTQYF

size: .
V: TRBV5-4
D: .
J: TRBJ2-1
DNA: TGTGCCAGCAGCTCAACAGGGTCCTACAATGAGCAGTTCTTC
CDR3: CASSSTGSYNEQFF

size: .
V: TRBV6-1
D: .
J: TRBJ2-5
DNA: TGTGCCAGCAGTGAAGCGCTACGAGAGACCCAGTACTTC
CDR3: CASSEALRETQYF

size: .
V: TRBV5-1
D: TRBD1
J: TRBJ2-5
DNA: TGCGCCAGCAGCTTGGGAGGCAGGGGGGAGACCCAGTACTTC
CDR3: CASSLGGRGETQYF

size: .
V: TRBV7-9
D: .
J: TRBJ1-1
DNA: TGTGCCAGCAGCTTAGGGACAGAGAACACTGAAGCTTTCTTT
CDR3: CASSLGTENTEAFF